This T cell receptor (beta chain) appears in the sequencing data of a study of cytomegalovirus exposure and HLA in healthy donors. Study-level points and caveats: Sequencing probably produced one cluster of sequence variants that were highly shared.

V shed 3 bases and J shed 4 bases, with 10 bases lying between them. Germline V gives CDR1 PRHDT, CDR2 FYEKMQ (reference sequence). This CDR3 has 14 residues. On this clone itself: The target antigen is unknown.

Both 60 Vbeta primers and 13 Jbeta primers went into the PCR. Some clones are missing from TCRdb's copy, which holds only in-frame ones; the method was immunoSEQ multiplex PCR. The sample has more than 110,000 clones, 70% to 85% seen once. Input material: PBMCs. This sequence originates from a man younger than 40 in good health and CMV-seropositive. This chain uses TRBV13 with TRBJ1-5; perhaps TRBD1 as D (6 bases). The chain's CDR3 is CASSFRGLNQPQHF. The CDR3 DNA reads as TGTGCCAGCAGCTTCAGGGGATTAAATCAGCCCCAGCATTTT.